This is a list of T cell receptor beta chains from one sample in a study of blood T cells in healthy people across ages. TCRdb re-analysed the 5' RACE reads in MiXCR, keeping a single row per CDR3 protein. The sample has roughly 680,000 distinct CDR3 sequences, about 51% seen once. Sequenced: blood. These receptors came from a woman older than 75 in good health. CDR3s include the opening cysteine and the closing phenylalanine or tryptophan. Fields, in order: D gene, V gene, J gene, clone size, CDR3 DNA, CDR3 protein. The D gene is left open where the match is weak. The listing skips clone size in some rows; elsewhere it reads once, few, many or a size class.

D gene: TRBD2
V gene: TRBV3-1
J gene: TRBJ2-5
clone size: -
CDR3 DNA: TGTGCCAGCAGCCAAGATCTTCGACTAGCGGGTCAGTATGGTAAAGAGACCCAGTACTTC
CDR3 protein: CASSQDLRLAGQYGKETQYF

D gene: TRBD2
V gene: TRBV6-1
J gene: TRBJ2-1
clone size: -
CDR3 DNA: TGTGCCAGCCTGACGGGGGGGCGCTCCTACAATGAGCAGTTCTTC
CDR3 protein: CASLTGGRSYNEQFF

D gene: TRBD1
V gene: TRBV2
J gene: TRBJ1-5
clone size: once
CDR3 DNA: TGTGCCAGCAGTGAGACAGGGCGTCAGCCCCAGCATTTT
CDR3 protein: CASSETGRQPQHF

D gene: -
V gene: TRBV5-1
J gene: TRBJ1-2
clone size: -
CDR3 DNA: TGCGCCAGCAGCTTGAGCAGGGAAGGCTACACCTTC
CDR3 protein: CASSLSREGYTF

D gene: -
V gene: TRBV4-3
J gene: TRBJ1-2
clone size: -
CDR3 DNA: TGCGCCAGCAGCCAAGATGTCAGGGGCTATGGCTACACCTTC
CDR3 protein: CASSQDVRGYGYTF

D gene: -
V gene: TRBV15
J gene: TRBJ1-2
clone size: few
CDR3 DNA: TGTGCCACCAGCAGAGATAGCGGGCCGTATGGCTACACCTTC
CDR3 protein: CATSRDSGPYGYTF

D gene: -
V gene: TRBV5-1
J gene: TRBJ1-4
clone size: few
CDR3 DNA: TGCGCCAGCAGCTCCCAGGGGAGGGATGAAAAACTGTTTTTT
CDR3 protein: CASSSQGRDEKLFF

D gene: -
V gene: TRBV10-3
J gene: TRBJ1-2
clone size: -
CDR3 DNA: TGTGCCATCAAATCCGGGACGGGCTACTATGGCTACACCTTC
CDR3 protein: CAIKSGTGYYGYTF

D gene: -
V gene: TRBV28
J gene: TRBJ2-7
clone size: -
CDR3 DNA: TGTGCCAGCAGTTCCTACAGGTGGAGGGAGCAGTACTTC
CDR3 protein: CASSSYRWREQYF

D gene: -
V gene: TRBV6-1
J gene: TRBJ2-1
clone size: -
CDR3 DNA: TGTGCCAGCAGTGAAGCCCCCCTGCAGCCCTCCTACAATGAGCAGTTCTTC
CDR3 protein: CASSEAPLQPSYNEQFF

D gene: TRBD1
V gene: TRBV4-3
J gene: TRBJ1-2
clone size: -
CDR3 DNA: TGCACCAGCAGCCAAGATGTGGAGACAGGGTTTGGTCTTGCCAACTATGGCTACACCTTC
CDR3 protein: CTSSQDVETGFGLANYGYTF

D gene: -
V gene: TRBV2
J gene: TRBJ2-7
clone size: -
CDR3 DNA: TGTGCCAGCAGTGGGCAGCTGGAGGGTGGCCAGTACTTC
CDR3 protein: CASSGQLEGGQYF

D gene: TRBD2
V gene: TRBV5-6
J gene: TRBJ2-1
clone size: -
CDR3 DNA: TGTGCAAGAAAAAAGCGGGGACACAATGAGCAGTTCTTC
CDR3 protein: CARKKRGHNEQFF

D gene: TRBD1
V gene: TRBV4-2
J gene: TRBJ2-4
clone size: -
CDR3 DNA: TGTGCCAGCAGCCAAGAGAGGACAGGGGAAATTCAGTACTTC
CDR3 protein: CASSQERTGEIQYF

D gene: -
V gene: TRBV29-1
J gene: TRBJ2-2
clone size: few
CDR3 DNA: TGCAGCGTTGTAGTACGGGGGATGAACACCGGGGAGCTGTTTTTT
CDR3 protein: CSVVVRGMNTGELFF

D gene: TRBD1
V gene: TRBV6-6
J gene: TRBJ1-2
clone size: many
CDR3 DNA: TGTGCCAGCAGGGGAGGACAGGGCTATGGCTACACCTTC
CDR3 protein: CASRGGQGYGYTF

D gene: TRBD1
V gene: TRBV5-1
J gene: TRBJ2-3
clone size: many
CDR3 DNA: TGCGCCAGCAGCTGGGCCCGGGACAGTGGGGCAGATACGCAGTATTTT
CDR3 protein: CASSWARDSGADTQYF

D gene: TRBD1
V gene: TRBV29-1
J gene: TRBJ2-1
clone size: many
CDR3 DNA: TGCAGCGTTGAGGGACAGGGTCCCAATGAGCAGTTCTTC
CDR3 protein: CSVEGQGPNEQFF

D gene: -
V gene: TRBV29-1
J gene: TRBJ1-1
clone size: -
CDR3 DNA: TGCAGCGTTGAGGTTGGGACAGAAGCTTTCTTT
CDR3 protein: CSVEVGTEAFF

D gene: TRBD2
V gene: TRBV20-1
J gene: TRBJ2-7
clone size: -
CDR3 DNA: TGCAGTGCTAGAGCCTTAGGACTAGCGGGGAACGAGCAGTACTTC
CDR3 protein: CSARALGLAGNEQYF

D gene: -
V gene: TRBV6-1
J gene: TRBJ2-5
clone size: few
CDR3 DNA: TGTGCCAGCAGTCCCTTATGGGGACAAGAGACCCAGTACTTC
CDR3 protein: CASSPLWGQETQYF

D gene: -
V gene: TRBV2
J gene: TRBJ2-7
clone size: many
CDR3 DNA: TGTGCCAGCAGTGAACAGAACTACGAGCAGTACTTC
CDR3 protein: CASSEQNYEQYF

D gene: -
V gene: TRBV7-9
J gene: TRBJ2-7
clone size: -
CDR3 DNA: TGTGCCAGCAGCCCAGGCTGGGACGAGCAGTACTTC
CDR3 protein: CASSPGWDEQYF

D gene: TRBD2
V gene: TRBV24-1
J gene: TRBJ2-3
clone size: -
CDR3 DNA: TGTGCCACCAGTGACCCTGGGACTAGCTCTCCAAGCACAGATACGCAGTATTTT
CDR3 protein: CATSDPGTSSPSTDTQYF

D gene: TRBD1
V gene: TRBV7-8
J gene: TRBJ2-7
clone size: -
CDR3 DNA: TGTGCCAGCAGGTTAGGGACAGCCTCTATTCACGGCGAGCAGTACTTC
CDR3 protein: CASRLGTASIHGEQYF

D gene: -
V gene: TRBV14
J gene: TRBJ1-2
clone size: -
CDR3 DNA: TGTGCCAGCAGCCAAGATCCCTTTGAGGGGGGTTATGGCTACACCTTC
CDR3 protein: CASSQDPFEGGYGYTF

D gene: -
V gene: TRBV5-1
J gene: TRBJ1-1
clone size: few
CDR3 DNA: TGCGCCAGCAGCTTGGCCAGAGGCAAGGTCACTGAAGCTTTCTTT
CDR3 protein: CASSLARGKVTEAFF

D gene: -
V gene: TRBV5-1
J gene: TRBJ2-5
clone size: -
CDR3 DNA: TGCGCCAGCAGCCCCTCAAGTGCGCGGGGAGGAGAGACCCAGTACTTC
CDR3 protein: CASSPSSARGGETQYF

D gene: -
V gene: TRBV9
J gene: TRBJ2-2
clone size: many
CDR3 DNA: TGTGCCAGCAGTGTTTCCACCGGGGAGCTGTTTTTT
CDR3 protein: CASSVSTGELFF

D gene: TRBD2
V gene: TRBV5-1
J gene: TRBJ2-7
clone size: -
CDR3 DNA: TGCGCCAGCAGCCAGTTTAGCGGGAGCGTCTACGAGCAGTACTTC
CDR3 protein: CASSQFSGSVYEQYF

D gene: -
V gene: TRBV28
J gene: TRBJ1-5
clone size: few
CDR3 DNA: TGTGCCAGCAGAGGGGGTGGAAGGCCGCCCCAGCATTTT
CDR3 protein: CASRGGGRPPQHF

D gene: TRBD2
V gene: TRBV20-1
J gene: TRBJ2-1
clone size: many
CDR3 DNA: TGCAGTGCTGGGCTAGCGGGGGCCAAAAATGAGCAGTTCTTC
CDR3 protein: CSAGLAGAKNEQFF

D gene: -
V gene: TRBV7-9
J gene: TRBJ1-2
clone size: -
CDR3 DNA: TGTGCCAGTGGCGTCCGGGACTCTATGAGTGGCTACACCTTC
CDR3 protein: CASGVRDSMSGYTF

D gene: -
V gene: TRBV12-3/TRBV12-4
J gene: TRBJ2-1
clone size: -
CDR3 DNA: TGTGCCAGCAGTTTGGGACTGGGAGGTAGGAATGAGCAGTTCTTC
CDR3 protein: CASSLGLGGRNEQFF

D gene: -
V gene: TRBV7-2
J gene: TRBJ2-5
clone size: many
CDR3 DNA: TGTGCCAGCAGCTTAGATCCAACTCTGGGAGAGACCCAGTACTTC
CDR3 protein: CASSLDPTLGETQYF

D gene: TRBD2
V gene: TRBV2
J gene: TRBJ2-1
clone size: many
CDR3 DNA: TGTGCCAGCAGTGTCAAGCGGGAGGGGAATGAGCAGTTCTTC
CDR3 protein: CASSVKREGNEQFF

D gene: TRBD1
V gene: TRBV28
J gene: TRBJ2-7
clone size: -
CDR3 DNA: TGTGCCAGCAGATTCGACAGGGACCTCTACGAGCAGTACTTC
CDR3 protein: CASRFDRDLYEQYF

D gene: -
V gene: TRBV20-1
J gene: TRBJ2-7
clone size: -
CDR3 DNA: TGCAGTGCTAGGACGGTCAGCTCCTACGAGCAGTACTTC
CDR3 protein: CSARTVSSYEQYF

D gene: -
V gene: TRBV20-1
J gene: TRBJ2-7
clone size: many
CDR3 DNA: TGCAGTGCTAGGCCGGGACTTCCACCCGCCTACGAGCAGTACTTC
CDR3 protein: CSARPGLPPAYEQYF

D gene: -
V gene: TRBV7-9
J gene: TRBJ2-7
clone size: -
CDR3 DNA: TGTGCCAGCAGCTTAGTAACAGGGCGTCGGTCCTACGAGCAGTACTTC
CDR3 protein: CASSLVTGRRSYEQYF

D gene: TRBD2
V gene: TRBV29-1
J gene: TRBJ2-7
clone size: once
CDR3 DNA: TGCAGCGTACCCGGACTAGCGGGACCGAACGAGCAGTACTTC
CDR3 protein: CSVPGLAGPNEQYF

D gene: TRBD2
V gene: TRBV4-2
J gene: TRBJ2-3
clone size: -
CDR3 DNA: TGTGCCAGCAGCCAAGATCCCGGGAGGGTGTTAGATACGCAGTATTTT
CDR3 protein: CASSQDPGRVLDTQYF

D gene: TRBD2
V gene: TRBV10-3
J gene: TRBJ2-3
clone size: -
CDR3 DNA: TGTGCCATCAGTGTCGGGACTAGCGGCGACACAGATACGCAGTATTTT
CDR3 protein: CAISVGTSGDTDTQYF

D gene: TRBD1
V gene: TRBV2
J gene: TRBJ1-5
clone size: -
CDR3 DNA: TGTGCCAGCAGTGTACAGGGGTTGATCAATCAGCCCCAGCATTTT
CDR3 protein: CASSVQGLINQPQHF